Listed below are T cell receptor beta chains from one sample, sequenced in a study of Ad26.COV2.S vaccination and SARS-CoV-2 variants. The protocol was immunoSEQ multiplex PCR, while the TCRdb copy is restricted to in-frame clones and leaves out a portion. This table holds approximately 400,000 clones, approximately 84% found once. The material was peripheral blood, obtained in a trial of Ad26.COV2.S vaccine versus placebo. Receptor source: a person aged 18 to 65 who received the Ad26.COV2.S COVID-19 vaccine or a placebo. CDR3s include the opening cysteine and the closing phenylalanine or tryptophan. D genes are given only for firm matches. Clone size is stated in some rows and not others, as once, few, many or a class when expanded.

cdr3_length	v_call	d_call	clone_size	j_call	cdr3_aa	cdr3_nt
15	TRBV7-6	-	once	TRBJ1-2	CASSLGRGSNYGYTF	TGTGCCAGCAGCTTGGGCAGGGGCTCTAACTATGGCTACACCTTC
15	TRBV5-4	TRBD2	-	TRBJ2-3	CASSVTSGGADTQYF	TGTGCCAGCAGCGTCACTAGCGGGGGTGCAGATACGCAGTATTTT
13	TRBV6-5	TRBD1	-	TRBJ1-5	CASSRTGNQPQHF	TGTGCCAGCAGTCGGACAGGAAATCAGCCCCAGCATTTT
16	TRBV5-1	TRBD2	-	TRBJ2-7	CASSLGLSSGGYEQYF	TGCGCCAGCAGCTTGGGATTGTCTAGCGGGGGTTACGAGCAGTACTTC
15	TRBV19	TRBD2	-	TRBJ2-1	CASSMEREGRNEQFF	TGTGCCAGTAGTATGGAGCGGGAGGGCCGCAATGAGCAGTTCTTC
14	TRBV6-6	TRBD1	-	TRBJ2-4	CASSYTGTENIQYF	TGTGCCAGCAGTTATACCGGGACAGAAAACATTCAGTACTTC
14	TRBV19	TRBD1	few	TRBJ1-6	CASSPGTGGSPLHF	TGTGCCAGTAGTCCCGGGACAGGGGGTTCACCCCTCCACTTT
12	TRBV11-2	-	-	TRBJ2-7	CASSLGDYEQYF	TGCGCCAGCAGCTTAGGGGACTACGAGCAGTACTTC
14	TRBV6-4	-	few	TRBJ2-2	CASSEGGDAGELFF	TGTGCCAGCAGTGAGGGGGGAGACGCCGGGGAGCTGTTTTTT
16	TRBV27	-	few	TRBJ2-2	CASSLKAGRFTGELFF	TGTGCCAGCAGTTTAAAGGCAGGGCGGTTCACCGGGGAGCTGTTTTTT
14	TRBV3-1/TRBV3-2	-	-	TRBJ2-7	CASSPSFNYYEQYF	TGTGCCAGCAGCCCTTCTTTTAACTACTACGAGCAGTACTTC
11	TRBV30	-	-	TRBJ2-3	CAWKLVDTQYF	TGTGCCTGGAAATTGGTAGATACGCAGTATTTT
14	TRBV5-1	-	-	TRBJ2-7	CASKAGRWDDEQYF	TGCGCCAGCAAAGCGGGTAGGTGGGATGACGAGCAGTACTTC
14	TRBV28	TRBD1	-	TRBJ1-1	CASSLIAGGTEAFF	TGTGCCAGCAGTTTAATTGCAGGGGGCACTGAAGCTTTCTTT
20	TRBV30	TRBD1	once	TRBJ1-6	CAWSGYASLTGTGYNSPLHF	TGTGCCTGGAGTGGTTATGCTTCTCTTACCGGGACAGGATATAATTCACCCCTCCACTTT